The T cell receptor (beta chain) under discussion was sequenced for a study of blood T cells in healthy people across ages (dated by TCRdb to 2014 to 2015). Broadly, across the study: Template switching captured roughly one uniquely barcoded TCR beta cDNA molecule per two T cells in model experiments. Two additional independent replicas of 1 million unique cDNA reads from the same blood draw were analyzed for two donors (one aged 18 to 30 and one aged 80 or older). Donors of different ages were randomly distributed across sequencing lanes to avoid experimental bias. The donors were divided into four age groups: young (average around 16 years), middle-aged (about 39), aged (roughly 60) and long-lived (roughly 82). Age-related changes in TCR beta repertoire diversity were measured in the study by deep sequencing normalized with unique cDNA molecular identifiers.

From the cysteine up to the phenylalanine, the CDR3 has a length of 19 residues. This entry keeps only the CDR3 DNA: 57 bases, framed from base 1. CDR1 LGHNA and CDR2 YNFKEQ are derived from the germline V gene. From V the trimming removes 0 bases and from J it removes 6 bases, while the gene matches leave 12 bases of the junction unaccounted for. For this clonotype: There is no known antigen for this receptor. No base quality information exists; no much larger clone differs at one position.

The donors were about 40 Caucasian individuals from Russia, aged roughly 6 to 100 years, who were systemically healthy. Each donor gave about 10 milliliters of peripheral blood, drawn into EDTA-treated Vacutainer tubes. Ficoll-Paque density-gradient centrifugation was used to isolate PBMCs, with at least 6.5 million per sample. Total RNA was extracted from PBMCs with Trizol reagent, with at least 5 micrograms obtained per sample. For every donor, an aliquot of PBMCs went through flow cytometry to measure the percentages of naive CD45RAhigh/CD27high T cells. Libraries were built with 5' RACE. Sequencing was carried out with an Illumina HiSeq 2500. A second roughly 6 to 12 cycle PCR used a sample-barcoded 5' primer and a J-beta primer mix. Each TCR beta cDNA molecule received a unique molecular identifier from a template-switch 5' adaptor carrying 12 random nucleotides. Each sample yielded at least 2.5 million CDR3-containing paired-end reads. First-strand cDNA was synthesized from all RNA with the Mint cDNA synthesis kit, primed by a TRBC-specific oligonucleotide. Following uracil-DNA glycosylase treatment, a first 18-cycle PCR with universal primers M1SS and BC2_uni_R was performed on all cDNA. As for the authors' bioinformatics: Each sample was normalized by randomly selecting 1 million high-quality reads, each carrying a distinct molecular identifier. Reads sharing molecular identifiers were discarded rather than binned into consensus sequences. MiTCR, set to a Q25 quality threshold and the strictest error-elimination algorithm, was used for CDR3 identification, clonotype clustering and error correction. Lower-bound total TCR beta diversity was estimated with a nonparametric unseen species model using Euler transformation. TCRdb ran its own pipeline on the public reads, namely fastp trimming at Q25 and MiXCR clone calling, and kept in-frame beta chains. All rows with the same CDR3 protein become a single entry with the most common DNA and genes. These V and J calls rely on TCRdb rather than the paper's analysis. A total of about 680,000 distinct CDR3 sequences appear in this sample, 45% to 50% of them only once. Around 32% of the sample rests with the top ten.

On the study overall, not on this receptor specifically: Compared with the aged group, more naive CD4+ T cells, fewer expanded clones and increased TCR diversity were shown by the long-lived group, suggesting age selection. Observed TCR beta diversity correlated strongly with the percentage of naive T cells measured by flow cytometry. As age increased, observed TCR beta diversity per million T cells dropped in a roughly linear way, and a significant reduction was already evident by age 40. Estimates of total diversity based on one million sequenced T cells were considered lower bounds and underestimates. Since profiling was done on bulk unsorted PBMCs, naive and antigen-experienced compartments could not be conclusively compared. The CMV infection status of donors was not known, potentially confounding age-related changes in expanded clonotypes.

The chain was built from TRBV4-2 and TRBJ2-3, and TRBD2 matches 13 of the central bases. This clonotype originated in a woman aged 60-75 years in good health. Sequencing was performed on blood. The CDR3 reads CASSQDLPGLAGTADTQYF. The nucleotide sequence is given as TGTGCCAGCAGCCAAGACCTACCGGGACTAGCGGGGACTGCGGATACGCAGTATTTT.